This paragraph covers one T cell receptor (beta chain) sequence. The CDR3 loop spans 15 amino acids. J gave up 0 bases and V 3 bases, and 5 bases lay outside the gene matches. Germline lookup yields CDR1 SQVTM and CDR2 ANQGSEA. This specimen belongs to a study of technical replicates of blood from several donors. Clones were read by immunoSEQ multiplex PCR, and TCRdb kept only the in-frame ones, dropping some. There are around 73,000 clones in the sample; roughly 90% occur only once, and 4.7% lies in the top ten. The sequence derives from a human donor in good health. Some clones in this sample may be carry-over from other donors' samples. Sequenced input: PBMCs. The chain carries TRBV29-1 and TRBJ2-7, with 10 nucleotides matching TRBD1. In nucleotides, the CDR3 is TGCAGCGTTGAGGGGACAGGGGAACACTCCTACGAGCAGTACTTC. Amino acid sequence: CSVEGTGEHSYEQYF.